Listed here are 25 T cell receptor beta chains from one sample, sequenced in a study of CXCR3 chemokines and chemotherapy response in bladder cancer. TCRdb ran MiXCR on the PCR reads and lists one entry per CDR3 protein. The profile shows under 2,500 distinct CDR3 sequences, about a sixth of them singletons. The sample was gathered from a patient whose treatment included neoadjuvant chemotherapy. The receptors were gathered from a human donor with bladder cancer that responded to neoadjuvant chemotherapy.

This clonotype is labeled as medium-sized (0.01 to 0.1%). The chain couples TRBV12-3 or TRBV12-4 to TRBJ2-4, with a tentative D call TRBD1 (6 bases). This CDR3 region has 16 residues. V shed 5 bases and J shed 0 bases, with 14 bases lying between them. CDR3 region: CASSPRGQLAKNIQYF. The CDR3 nucleotides are TGTGCCAGCAGTCCTAGAGGACAGCTAGCCAAAAACATTCAGTACTTC.

This clonotype is labeled as medium-sized. This sequence joins TRBV6-2 or TRBV6-3 and TRBJ2-1; 12 bases are shared with TRBD1. V gave up 7 bases and J gave up 1 base; unmatched junction bases: 5. The germline V gene encodes CDR1 MNHEY and CDR2 SVGEGT. The CDR3 extends over 16 amino acids. The CDR3 DNA is TGTGCCAGCACACGGGACAGGGGGCATTCCTACAATGAGCAGTTCTTC. Protein: CASTRDRGHSYNEQFF.

By frequency in the sample, this clonotype is medium-sized. This rearrangement joins TRBV7-9 to TRBJ1-1, with a weak D call TRBD1 (5 bases). The CDR3 has 12 residues. Trimming stripped 7 bases from V and 4 bases from J, with 10 bases between. Germline loops: CDR1 SEHNR, CDR2 FQNEAQ (reference sequence). Here the CDR3 DNA reads TGTGCCAGCACGGGGGGAGTCACTGAAGCTTTCTTT. Translation: CASTGGVTEAFF.

This clonotype rates as medium-sized. This chain joins TRBV7-9 and TRBJ2-3; D perhaps matches TRBD2 (7 bases). The germline gives CDR1 SEHNR, CDR2 FQNEAQ (reference sequence). This CDR3 comprises 13 residues. V was shortened by 10 bases and J by 8 bases, with 19 bases between the two germline ends. CDR3: CAILGGPQGTQYF. DNA for the CDR3: TGTGCCATACTCGGGGGGCCACAGGGTACGCAGTATTTT.

The chain has TRBV27 and TRBJ2-1, with 7 bases that match TRBD2. There are 15 residues in the CDR3. Germline assignment: CDR1 MNHEY and CDR2 SMNVEV (reference sequence). Trimming removed 4 bases from V and 0 bases from J; junction bases left unmatched: 3. The CDR3 protein is CASSSGGSSYNEQFF. In DNA, the CDR3 is TGTGCCAGCAGTTCTGGCGGGAGCTCCTACAATGAGCAGTTCTTC.

The sample holds many counts of this clonotype. V is TRBV30 and J is TRBJ2-7; the D is unclear. Germline loops: CDR1 GTSNPN, CDR2 SVGIG (reference sequence). The CDR3 covers 13 residues. Trimming cost V 0 bases and J 3 bases, with 9 bases left between them. DNA for the CDR3: TGTGCCTGGAGTGTACTCAGCAACTACGAGCAGTACTTC. Protein product: CAWSVLSNYEQYF.

This clonotype is medium-sized in the sample. The chain couples TRBV13 to TRBJ2-1, with TRBD1 as a possible D gene (7 bases). The CDR3 is 14 amino acids. Looked up from germline, CDR1 is PRHDT and CDR2 is FYEKMQ (reference sequence). V gave up 1 base and J gave up 9 bases, with 13 bases separating them. CDR3 nucleotides: TGTGCCAGCAGCTTAGAAGGCCAGGGGGGTGAGCAGTTCTTC. This translates into CASSLEGQGGEQFF.

This clonotype was seen repeatedly, ten times or more. CDR3 sequence reads: CASSPPNRENTGELFF. CDR3 DNA: TGTGCCAGCTCACCACCGAACAGGGAGAACACCGGGGAGCTGTTTTTT. The chain joins TRBV18 to TRBJ2-2; maybe TRBD1 (6 bases). The CDR3 sequence is 16 residues long. CDR1 KGHSH and CDR2 LQKENI come from the germline V gene. V lost 0 bases, J lost 1 base, and 9 bases lay in between. Drawing the rest from reference TRBV18 and TRBJ2-2, the complete variable domain is NAGVMQNPRHLVRRRGQEARLRCSPMKGHSHVYWYRQLPEEGLKFMVYLQKENIIDESGMPKERFSAEFPKEGPSILRIQQVVRGDSAAYFCASSPPNRENTGELFFGEGSRLTVL.

In this sample, this clonotype is medium-sized. The V gene is TRBV27, the J gene TRBJ1-3, with 12 bases identical to TRBD1. Germline V gives CDR1 MNHEY, CDR2 SMNVEV (reference sequence). This CDR3 has 15 amino acids. The J segment lost 4 bases and the V segment lost 6 bases, leaving 4 bases of the junction unmatched. CDR3: CASSPGQGAGNTIYF. DNA for the CDR3: TGTGCCAGCAGCCCGGGACAGGGGGCCGGAAACACCATATATTTT.

Comment on this clonotype: With a far larger clone one base away, a read error is the likely cause. V and J are TRBV6-2 or TRBV6-3 and TRBJ2-5; D uncertain. The J call could be wrong; TRBJ2-1 is a better fit for the DNA end. This CDR3 contains 17 residues. Per the germline V gene, CDR1 is MNHEY and CDR2 is SVGEGT. CDR3 amino acids: CASSYSSTMWRMDEQFF. The CDR3 bases are TGTGCCAGCAGTTACTCGAGTACGATGTGGCGGATGGATGAGCAGTTCTTC.

In this sample, this clonotype is medium-sized. The rearrangement joins TRBV13 to TRBJ2-1; TRBD1 might be the D (6 bases). The CDR3 length is 15 residues. Germline CDR1 PRHDT, CDR2 FYEKMQ (reference sequence). The germline V and J ends were trimmed by 6 bases and 5 bases, with 17 bases remaining between them. The CDR3 spells CASSSPGEWHNEQFF. The CDR3 DNA is TGTGCCAGCAGTTCCCCAGGGGAGTGGCACAATGAGCAGTTCTTC.

This clonotype was seen many times. The V and J genes are TRBV20-1 and TRBJ2-2, with D tentatively TRBD1 (5 bases). V was clipped by 6 bases and J by 0 bases, with 14 bases between them. Germline CDR1 reads DFQATT; CDR2 reads SNEGSKA (reference sequence). There are 15 residues in the CDR3. DNA for the CDR3: TGCAGTGCCCACTTCAGGGCTTCGAACACCGGGGAGCTGTTTTTT. This sequence encodes CSAHFRASNTGELFF.

This clonotype is medium-sized within its sample. CDR3 loop: CATSSTTSGTGAAALHF. DNA for the CDR3: TGTGCCACCAGCAGCACAACCTCCGGGACAGGGGCCGCGGCCCTCCACTTT. The chain joins TRBV15 to TRBJ1-6, with 10 bases lining up with TRBD1. V trimming: 3 bases; J trimming: 14 bases; junction bases outside the gene matches: 16. The CDR3 covers 17 residues. The germline V gene has CDR1 LNHNV and CDR2 YYDKDF (reference sequence).

This clonotype was seen only a few times. V is TRBV2 and J is TRBJ2-7; 7 bases line up with TRBD1. The V gene end was trimmed by 5 bases and the J gene end by 3 bases; junction bases not matched to a gene: 7. CDR1 and CDR2 (germline): SNHLY, FYNNEI. The CDR3 has 14 residues. In DNA, the CDR3 is TGTGCCAGCAGTTCACAGGGGCAACTCTACGAGCAGTACTTC. Translation gives CASSSQGQLYEQYF.

This clonotype qualifies as medium-sized (0.01 to 0.1%). The chain has TRBV6-1 and TRBJ2-2, with a tentative D call TRBD2 (6 bases). Germline V CDR1 and CDR2: MNHNS, SASEGT. This CDR3 spans 16 amino acids. V lost 1 base and J 1 base, leaving 10 bases between the germline ends. DNA of the CDR3: TGTGCCAGCAGTGAAGGTGATAGCGGGAACACCGGGGAGCTGTTTTTT. Protein sequence: CASSEGDSGNTGELFF.

By frequency in the sample, this clonotype is large. The chain links TRBV6-5 to TRBJ2-1; 9 bases line up with TRBD2. The germline gives CDR1 MNHEY, CDR2 SVGAGI. Losses at the gene ends were 2 bases for V and 2 bases for J; bases not matched to a gene: 10. The CDR3 covers 18 residues. CDR3 coding DNA: TGTGCCAGCAGTTACAACGCCCTTGGCGGGAGGGCCTACAATGAGCAGTTCTTC. Amino acid sequence: CASSYNALGGRAYNEQFF.

Many counts were recorded for this clonotype. V gene TRBV24-1 combines with J gene TRBJ2-3, with D unclear. The CDR3 spans 16 residues. Trimming removed 5 bases at V and 6 bases at J, with 20 bases between. The V gene's germline CDR1 is KGHDR and CDR2 SFDVKD. CDR3 residues: CATSGAGDPLGDTQYF. In nucleotides, the CDR3 is TGTGCCACCAGTGGGGCAGGAGACCCGCTCGGGGATACGCAGTATTTT.

This clonotype qualifies as medium-sized (0.01 to 0.1%). This chain connects TRBV7-9 to TRBJ2-3; 13 bases agree with TRBD2. Trimming took 0 bases from V and 9 from J; bases not matched to a gene: 3. Germline CDR1 is SEHNR and CDR2 is FQNEAQ (reference sequence). The CDR3 spans 15 residues. The CDR3 here is CASSLAGLAGETQYF. In DNA, the CDR3 is TGTGCCAGCAGCTTAGCTGGACTAGCGGGAGAGACGCAGTATTTT.

Sample share makes this clonotype medium-sized. This rearrangement joins TRBV7-2 to TRBJ2-6; 9 bases match TRBD1. Looked up from germline, CDR1 is SGHTA and CDR2 is FQGNSA. V was clipped by 5 bases and J by 0 bases; unmatched bases: 8. CDR3 size: 18 residues. The CDR3 bases are TGTGCCAGCAGCCTAACGACAGGGGGAGGCTCTGGGGCCAACGTCCTGACTTTC. As protein: CASSLTTGGGSGANVLTF. The full variable domain, rest sourced from reference TRBV7-2 and TRBJ2-6, is GAGVSQSPSNKVTEKGKDVELRCDPISGHTALYWYRQSLGQGLEFLIYFQGNSAPDKSGLPSDRFSAERTGGSVSTLTIQRTQQEDSAVYLCASSLTTGGGSGANVLTFGAGSRLTVL.

Within the sample, this clonotype is medium-sized (0.01 to 0.1%). The chain combines TRBV19 with TRBJ2-1; D possibly matches TRBD1 or TRBD2 (6 bases each). The V gene's germline CDR1 is LNHDA and CDR2 SQIVND (reference sequence). Trimming shortened V by 6 bases and J by 2 bases, and 14 bases separated the two germline ends. The CDR3 length is 15 residues. The CDR3 DNA reads as TGTGCCAGTAGGCGCAAAGGGGGGACCTACAATGAGCAGTTCTTC. This translates into CASRRKGGTYNEQFF.

At least ten counts were recorded for this clonotype. The rearrangement uses TRBV5-4 and TRBJ2-2, with D possibly being TRBD2 (6 bases). CDR3 length: 16 amino acids. V gave up 6 bases and J gave up 0 bases, with 15 bases separating them. Per the germline V gene, CDR1 is SGHNT and CDR2 is YYREEE (reference sequence). The CDR3: CASTQGRGTNTGELFF. The CDR3 nucleotides are TGTGCCAGCACCCAGGGCCGGGGGACGAACACCGGGGAGCTGTTTTTT.

A note on this clonotype: This likely traces to a read error, being one base from a far larger clone. V usage is TRBV6-1 and J usage is TRBJ1-1; TRBD1 might be the D (5 bases). The CDR3 covers 15 residues. The germline CDR1 and CDR2 sequences are MNHNS and SASEGT. CDR3 DNA sequence: TGTGTCAGCAGTGAGACAGAAAACGCGAACACTGAAGCTTTCTTT. Translation: CVSSETENANTEAFF.

In this sample, this clonotype turned up many times. This chain uses TRBV5-6 with TRBJ2-6; 7 nucleotides align to TRBD1. V lost 2 bases, J lost 1 base, and 3 bases stayed unmatched. There are 16 residues in the CDR3. Looked up from germline, CDR1 is SGHDT and CDR2 is YYEEEE. CDR3 coding DNA: TGTGCCAGCAGCTTCGACAGGGTATCTGGGGCCAACGTCCTGACTTTC. This translates into CASSFDRVSGANVLTF.

This clonotype was seen at least ten times. V usage is TRBV7-2 and J usage is TRBJ2-5; 8 bases map to TRBD2. This CDR3 has 17 residues. Germline values: CDR1 SGHTA, CDR2 FQGNSA. J lost 2 bases, V lost 1 base, and 9 bases had no gene match. Here the CDR3 reads CASSLGFGLAFQETQYF. In DNA form, the CDR3 reads TGTGCCAGCAGCTTAGGGTTCGGACTAGCTTTTCAAGAGACCCAGTACTTC.

This clonotype was seen many times. The chain joins TRBV11-2 to TRBJ2-5; 9 bases match TRBD1. CDR1 and CDR2 from the germline V gene are SGHAT and FQNNGV. J gave up 5 bases and V 5 bases, and 6 bases lay outside the gene matches. This CDR3 has 14 amino acids. CDR3 sequence: CASSAQGAGETQYF. CDR3 coding DNA: TGTGCCAGCAGCGCACAGGGGGCAGGGGAGACCCAGTACTTC. Full variable domain (missing parts from reference TRBV11-2 and TRBJ2-5): EAGVAQSPRYKIIEKRQSVAFWCNPISGHATLYWYQQILGQGPKLLIQFQNNGVVDDSQLPKDRFSAERLKGVDSTLKIQPAKLEDSAVYLCASSAQGAGETQYFGPGTRLLVL.